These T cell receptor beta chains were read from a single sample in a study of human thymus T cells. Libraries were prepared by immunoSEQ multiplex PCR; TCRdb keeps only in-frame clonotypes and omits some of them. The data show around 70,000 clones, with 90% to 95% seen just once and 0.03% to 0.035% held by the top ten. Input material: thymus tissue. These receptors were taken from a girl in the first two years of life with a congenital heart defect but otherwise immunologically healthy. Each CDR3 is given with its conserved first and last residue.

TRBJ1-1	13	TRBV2	CASTGELNTEAFF
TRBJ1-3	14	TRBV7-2	CASSGQTSGNTIYF
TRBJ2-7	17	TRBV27	CASSFASGGLSSYEQYF
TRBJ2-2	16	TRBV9	CASSFGVASLTGELFF
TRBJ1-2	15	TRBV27	CASSSYGEHSLGYTF
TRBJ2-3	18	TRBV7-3	CASSLIGLTSGSTDTQYF
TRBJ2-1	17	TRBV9	CASSRRRRTSFNNEQFF
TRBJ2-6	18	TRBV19	CASSRARIPSSGANVLTF
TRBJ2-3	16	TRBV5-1	CASSLAGGGSADTQYF
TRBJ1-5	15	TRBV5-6	CASSLRDRGDQPQHF
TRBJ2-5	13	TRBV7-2	CASSQKGKETQYF
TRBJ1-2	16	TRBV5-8	CASSFFSPANSYGYTF
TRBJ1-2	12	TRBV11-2	CASSFQGPGYTF
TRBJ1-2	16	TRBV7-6	CASSLHRDRKNYGYTF
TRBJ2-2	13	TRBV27	CASAGQNTGELFF
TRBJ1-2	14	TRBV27	CASSLTGTGYGYTF
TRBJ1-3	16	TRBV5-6	CASSLLRGGSGNTIYF
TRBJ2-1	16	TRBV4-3	CASSQTPSGRAGEQFF
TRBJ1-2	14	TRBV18	CASSPFTGEDGYTF
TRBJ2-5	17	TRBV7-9	CASIPFPPENGQETQYF
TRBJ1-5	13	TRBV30	CAWSPQGQQPQHF
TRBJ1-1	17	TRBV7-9	CASSPSGHSELNTEAFF
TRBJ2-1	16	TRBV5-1	CASRLKRKSSYNEQFF
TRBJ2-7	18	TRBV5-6	CASSTGTGEIAGGYEQYF
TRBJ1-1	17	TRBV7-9	CASSQGDRAPFGTEAFF
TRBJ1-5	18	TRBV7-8	CASSLTLPGQGVNQPQHF
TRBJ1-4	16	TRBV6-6	CASSWRVGRTNEKLFF
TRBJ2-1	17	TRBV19	CASSIGVTHQSVGEQFF